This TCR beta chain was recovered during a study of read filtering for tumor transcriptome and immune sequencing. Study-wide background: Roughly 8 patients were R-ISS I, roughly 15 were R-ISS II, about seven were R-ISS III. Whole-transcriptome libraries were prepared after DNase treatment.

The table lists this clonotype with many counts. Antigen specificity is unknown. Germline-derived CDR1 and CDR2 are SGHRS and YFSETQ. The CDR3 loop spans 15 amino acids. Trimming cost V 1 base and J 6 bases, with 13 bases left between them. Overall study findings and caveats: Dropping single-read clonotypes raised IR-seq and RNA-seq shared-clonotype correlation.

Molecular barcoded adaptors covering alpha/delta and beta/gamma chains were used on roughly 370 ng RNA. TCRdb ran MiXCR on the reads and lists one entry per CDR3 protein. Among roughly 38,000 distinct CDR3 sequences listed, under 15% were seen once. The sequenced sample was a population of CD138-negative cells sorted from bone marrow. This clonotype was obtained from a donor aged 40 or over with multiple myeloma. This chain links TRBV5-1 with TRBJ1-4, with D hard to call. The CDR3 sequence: CASSLRGSGDEKLFF. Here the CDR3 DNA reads TGCGCCAGCAGCTTGCGCGGGAGCGGGGATGAAAAACTGTTTTTT.